Below, one T cell receptor (beta chain) is given with its context. Its target is unknown. This entry comes from a study of blood T cells in healthy people across ages. The study, taken as a whole, reports: When set beside aged donors, long-lived donors presented more naive CD4+ cells and higher diversity. Samples with more naive T cells showed higher observed beta diversity. The study could not conclusively compare naive and antigen-experienced cells, given its unsorted PBMCs.

Trimming left V 1 base short and J 7 bases short, with 20 bases between. Germline V lookup: CDR1 SGHAT, CDR2 FQNNGV. CDR3 size: 16 residues. The authors ran a second PCR of 7 to 11 cycles using a sample-barcoded 5' primer and a J-beta primer mix. Every cDNA molecule carried a tag from a template-switch adaptor bearing 12 random nucleotides. TCRdb re-analysed the 5' RACE reads in MiXCR, keeping a single row per CDR3 protein. The sample records about 680,000 distinct CDR3 sequences, around half being singletons. The chain joins TRBV11-2 to TRBJ2-7; tentatively, D is TRBD2 (6 bases). The sequenced sample consisted of blood. The clonotype comes from a woman aged 55-75 years in good health. This CDR3 reads CASSLARASVYNEQYF. The CDR3 DNA reads TGTGCCAGCAGCTTAGCGCGGGCTAGCGTGTACAATGAGCAGTACTTC.